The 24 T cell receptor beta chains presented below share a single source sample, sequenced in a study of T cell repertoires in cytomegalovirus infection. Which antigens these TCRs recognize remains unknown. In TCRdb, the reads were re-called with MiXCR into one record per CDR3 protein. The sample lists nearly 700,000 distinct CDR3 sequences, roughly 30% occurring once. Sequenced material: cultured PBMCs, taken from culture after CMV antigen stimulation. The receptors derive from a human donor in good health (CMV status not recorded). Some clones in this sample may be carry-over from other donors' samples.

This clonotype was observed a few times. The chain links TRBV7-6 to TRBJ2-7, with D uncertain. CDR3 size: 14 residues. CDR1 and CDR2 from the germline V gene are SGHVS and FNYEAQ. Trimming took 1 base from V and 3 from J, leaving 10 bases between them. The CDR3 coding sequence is TGTGCCAGCAGCTTAGGGGCAGGCCACTACGAGCAGTACTTC. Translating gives CASSLGAGHYEQYF.

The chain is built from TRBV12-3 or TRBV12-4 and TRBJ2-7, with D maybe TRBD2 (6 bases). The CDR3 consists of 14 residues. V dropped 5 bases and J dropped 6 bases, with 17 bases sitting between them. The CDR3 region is CASSQTGVHGEQYF. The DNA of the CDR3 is TGTGCCAGCAGTCAGACGGGGGTACATGGCGAGCAGTACTTC.

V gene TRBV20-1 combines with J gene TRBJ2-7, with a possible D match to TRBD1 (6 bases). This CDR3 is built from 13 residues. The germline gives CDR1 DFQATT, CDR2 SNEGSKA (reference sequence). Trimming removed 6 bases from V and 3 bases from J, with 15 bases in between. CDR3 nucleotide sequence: TGCAGTGCCAGTTGGCAGGACAGCTACGAGCAGTACTTC. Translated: CSASWQDSYEQYF.

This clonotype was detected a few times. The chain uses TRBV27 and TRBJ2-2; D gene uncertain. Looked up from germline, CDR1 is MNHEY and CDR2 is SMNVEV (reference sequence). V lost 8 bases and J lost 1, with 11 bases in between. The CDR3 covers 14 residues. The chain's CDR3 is CASLKELNTGELFF. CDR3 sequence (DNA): TGTGCCAGCTTAAAGGAGTTGAACACCGGGGAGCTGTTTTTT.

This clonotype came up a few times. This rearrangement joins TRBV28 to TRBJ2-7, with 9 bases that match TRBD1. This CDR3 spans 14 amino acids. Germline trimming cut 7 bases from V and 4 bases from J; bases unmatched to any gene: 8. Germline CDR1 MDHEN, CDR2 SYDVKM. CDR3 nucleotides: TGTGCCAGCACCGGGACAGGGATAGGATACGAGCAGTACTTC. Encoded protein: CASTGTGIGYEQYF.

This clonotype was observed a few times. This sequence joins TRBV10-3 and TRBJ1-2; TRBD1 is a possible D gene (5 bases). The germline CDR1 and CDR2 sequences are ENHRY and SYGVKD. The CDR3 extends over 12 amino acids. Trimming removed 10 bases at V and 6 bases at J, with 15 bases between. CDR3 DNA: TGTGCCACAGCAGAGGGGAACGATGGCTACACCTTC. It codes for CATAEGNDGYTF.

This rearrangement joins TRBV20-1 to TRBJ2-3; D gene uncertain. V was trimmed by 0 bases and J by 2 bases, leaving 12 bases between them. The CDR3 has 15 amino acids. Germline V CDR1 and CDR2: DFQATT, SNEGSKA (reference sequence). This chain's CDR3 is CSARDDWQYTDTQYF. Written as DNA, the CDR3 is TGCAGTGCTAGAGATGATTGGCAATACACAGATACGCAGTATTTT.

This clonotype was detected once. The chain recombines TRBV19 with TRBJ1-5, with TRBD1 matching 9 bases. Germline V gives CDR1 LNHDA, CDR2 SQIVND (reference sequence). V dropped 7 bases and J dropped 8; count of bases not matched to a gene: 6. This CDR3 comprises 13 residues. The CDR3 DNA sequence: TGTGCCAGTACGGACAGGGGTCCTGAGCCCCAGCATTTT. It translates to CASTDRGPEPQHF. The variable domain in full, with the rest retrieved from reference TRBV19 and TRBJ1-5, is DGGITQSPKYLFRKEGQNVTLSCEQNLNHDAMYWYRQDPGQGLRLIYYSQIVNDFQKGDIAEGYSVSREKKESFPLTVTSAQKNPTAFYLCASTDRGPEPQHFGDGTRLSIL.

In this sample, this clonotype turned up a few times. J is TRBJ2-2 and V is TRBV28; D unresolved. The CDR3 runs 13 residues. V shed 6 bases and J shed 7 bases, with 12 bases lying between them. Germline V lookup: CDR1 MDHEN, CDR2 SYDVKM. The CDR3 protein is CASSPQIGGELFF. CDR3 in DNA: TGTGCCAGCAGCCCTCAGATCGGCGGGGAGCTGTTTTTT.

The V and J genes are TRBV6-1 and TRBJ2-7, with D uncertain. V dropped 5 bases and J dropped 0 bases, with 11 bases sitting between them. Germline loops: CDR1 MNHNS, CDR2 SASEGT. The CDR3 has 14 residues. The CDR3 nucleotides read TGTGCCAGCAGTTACGTTTCATCCTCCTACGAGCAGTACTTC. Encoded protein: CASSYVSSSYEQYF.

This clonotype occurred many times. CDR3 DNA sequence: TGTGCCAGCAGCCTGGGGGGACAGAGTAATGAAAAACTGTTTTTT. Translated, it gives CASSLGGQSNEKLFF. This chain connects TRBV7-2 to TRBJ1-4; TRBD1 aligns across 7 bases. With V trimmed by 5 bases and J by 4 bases, 7 bases remained unmatched. Germline CDR1 reads SGHTA; CDR2 reads FQGNSA. The CDR3 covers 15 residues.

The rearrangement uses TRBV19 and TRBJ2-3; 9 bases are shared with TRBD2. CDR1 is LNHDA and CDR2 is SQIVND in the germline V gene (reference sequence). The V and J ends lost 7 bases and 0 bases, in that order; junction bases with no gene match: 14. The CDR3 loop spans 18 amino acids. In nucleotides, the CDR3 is TGTGCCAGTAAGAACGTGTGGTTAGCGGGGGCCAGCACAGATACGCAGTATTTT. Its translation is CASKNVWLAGASTDTQYF.

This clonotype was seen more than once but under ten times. The CDR3 DNA reads as TGTGCCAGCAGCTTTTTCGAGATGAATGAAAAACTGTTTTTT. Translation: CASSFFEMNEKLFF. The V and J genes are TRBV7-9 and TRBJ1-4; unclear D gene. In germline, CDR1 is SEHNR, CDR2 FQNEAQ (reference sequence). This CDR3 has 14 residues. V lost 3 bases to trimming and J lost 5 bases, with 10 bases between them.

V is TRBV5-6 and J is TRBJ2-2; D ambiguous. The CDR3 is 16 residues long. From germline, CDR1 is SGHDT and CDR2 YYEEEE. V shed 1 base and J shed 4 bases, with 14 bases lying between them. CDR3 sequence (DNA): TGTGCCAGCAGCTTGATCCGATATGGCGGCACCGGGGAGCTGTTTTTT. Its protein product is CASSLIRYGGTGELFF.

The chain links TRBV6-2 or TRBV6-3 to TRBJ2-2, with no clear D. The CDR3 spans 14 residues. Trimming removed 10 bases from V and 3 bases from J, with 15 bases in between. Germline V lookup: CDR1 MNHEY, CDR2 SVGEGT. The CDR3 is CATREVRDTGELFF. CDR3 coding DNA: TGTGCCACCAGAGAGGTTCGCGACACCGGGGAGCTGTTTTTT.

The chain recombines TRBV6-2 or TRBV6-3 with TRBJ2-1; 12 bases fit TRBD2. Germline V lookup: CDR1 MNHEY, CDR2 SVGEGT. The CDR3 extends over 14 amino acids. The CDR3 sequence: CPLTWTSGKNEQFF. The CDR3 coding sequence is TGTCCCTTGACTTGGACTAGCGGGAAGAATGAGCAGTTCTTC.

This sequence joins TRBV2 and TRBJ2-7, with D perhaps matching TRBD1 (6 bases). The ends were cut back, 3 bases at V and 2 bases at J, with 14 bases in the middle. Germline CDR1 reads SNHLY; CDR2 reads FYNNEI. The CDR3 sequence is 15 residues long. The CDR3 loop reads CASSESRDTPYEQYF. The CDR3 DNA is TGTGCCAGCAGTGAGAGCCGGGACACCCCCTACGAGCAGTACTTC.

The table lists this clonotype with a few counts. CDR3: CASSNRGSSYEQYF. For the CDR3, the DNA is TGTGCCAGCTCGAACAGGGGCTCCTCCTACGAGCAGTACTTC. The chain combines TRBV12-3 or TRBV12-4 with TRBJ2-7; 7 bases map to TRBD1. The CDR3 loop spans 14 amino acids. V lost 8 bases and J lost 0; bases outside the gene matches: 7.

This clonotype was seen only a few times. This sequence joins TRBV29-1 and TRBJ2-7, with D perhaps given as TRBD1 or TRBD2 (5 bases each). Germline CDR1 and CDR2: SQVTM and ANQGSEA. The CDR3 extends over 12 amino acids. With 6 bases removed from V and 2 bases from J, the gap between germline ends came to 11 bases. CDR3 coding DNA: TGCAGCGTCGGCCGGGACCCCTACGAGCAGTACTTC. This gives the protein CSVGRDPYEQYF.

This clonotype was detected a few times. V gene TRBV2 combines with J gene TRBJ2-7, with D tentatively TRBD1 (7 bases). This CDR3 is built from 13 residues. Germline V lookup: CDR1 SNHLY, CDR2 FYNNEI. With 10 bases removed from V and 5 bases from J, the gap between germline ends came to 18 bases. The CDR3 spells CATHYRGGNEQYF. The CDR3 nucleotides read TGTGCCACACACTACAGGGGAGGCAACGAGCAGTACTTC.

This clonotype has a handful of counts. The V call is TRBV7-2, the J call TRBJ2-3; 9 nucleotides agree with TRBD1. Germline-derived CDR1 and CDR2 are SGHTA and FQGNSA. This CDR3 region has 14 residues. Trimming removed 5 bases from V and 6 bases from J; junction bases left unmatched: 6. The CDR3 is CASSVGQGGDTQYF. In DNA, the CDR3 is TGTGCCAGCAGCGTGGGACAGGGAGGGGATACGCAGTATTTT.

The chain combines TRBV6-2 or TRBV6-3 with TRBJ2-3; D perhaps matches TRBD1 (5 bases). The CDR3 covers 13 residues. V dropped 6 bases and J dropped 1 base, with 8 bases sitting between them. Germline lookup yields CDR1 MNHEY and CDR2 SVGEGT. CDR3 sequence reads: CASRAQGTDTQYF. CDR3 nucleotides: TGTGCCAGCAGGGCACAGGGCACAGATACGCAGTATTTT.

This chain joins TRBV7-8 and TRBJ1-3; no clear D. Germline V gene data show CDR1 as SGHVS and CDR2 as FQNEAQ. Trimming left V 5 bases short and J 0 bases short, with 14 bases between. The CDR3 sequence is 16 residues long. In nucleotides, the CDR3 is TGTGCCAGCAGCATCCCAGGCAGGACCTCTGGAAACACCATATATTTT. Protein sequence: CASSIPGRTSGNTIYF.

The CDR3 here is CASSAGQSLNYGYTF. The CDR3 DNA reads TGTGCCAGCAGCGCAGGACAGAGCCTTAACTATGGCTACACCTTC. The chain has TRBV7-8 and TRBJ1-2; D might be TRBD1 (6 bases). The CDR3 is made up of 15 amino acids. The V end was cut by 5 bases, the J end by 1 base, with 14 bases between. Germline V gives CDR1 SGHVS, CDR2 FQNEAQ.